These 3 T cell receptor beta chains were all obtained from the same sample, sequenced in a study of blood T cell repertoires in COVID-19. Clones were sequenced by immunoSEQ multiplex PCR, and TCRdb holds only the in-frame ones, with some missing. The table records 120,000 to 150,000 clones, roughly 84% of them present only once. Sample: peripheral blood. All receptors derive from a human donor in a cohort sampled during active COVID-19.

V usage is TRBV12-3 or TRBV12-4 and J usage is TRBJ1-5, with D unresolved. This CDR3 is built from 13 residues. Trimming pared 4 bases from V and 7 bases from J, leaving 11 bases between. This CDR3 is CASSSIQLQPQHF. CDR3 nucleotides: TGTGCCAGCAGTTCCATCCAACTCCAGCCCCAGCATTTT.

The rearrangement uses TRBV9 and TRBJ1-3, with D unclear. With 0 bases removed from V and 8 bases from J, the gap between germline ends came to 6 bases. This CDR3 has 12 amino acids. Germline-derived CDR1 and CDR2 are SGDLS and YYNGEE. The DNA of the CDR3 is TGTGCCAGCAGCGTAGCGGAGGACACCATATATTTT. Translation gives CASSVAEDTIYF.

The V gene is TRBV28, the J gene TRBJ1-2; TRBD1 might be the D (6 bases). Trimming cost V 10 bases and J 8 bases, with 23 bases left between them. The CDR3 length is 14 residues. From germline, CDR1 is MDHEN and CDR2 SYDVKM. The chain's CDR3 is CATILIKMQGGYTF. CDR3 in DNA: TGTGCCACCATACTAATTAAAATGCAGGGGGGCTACACCTTC.